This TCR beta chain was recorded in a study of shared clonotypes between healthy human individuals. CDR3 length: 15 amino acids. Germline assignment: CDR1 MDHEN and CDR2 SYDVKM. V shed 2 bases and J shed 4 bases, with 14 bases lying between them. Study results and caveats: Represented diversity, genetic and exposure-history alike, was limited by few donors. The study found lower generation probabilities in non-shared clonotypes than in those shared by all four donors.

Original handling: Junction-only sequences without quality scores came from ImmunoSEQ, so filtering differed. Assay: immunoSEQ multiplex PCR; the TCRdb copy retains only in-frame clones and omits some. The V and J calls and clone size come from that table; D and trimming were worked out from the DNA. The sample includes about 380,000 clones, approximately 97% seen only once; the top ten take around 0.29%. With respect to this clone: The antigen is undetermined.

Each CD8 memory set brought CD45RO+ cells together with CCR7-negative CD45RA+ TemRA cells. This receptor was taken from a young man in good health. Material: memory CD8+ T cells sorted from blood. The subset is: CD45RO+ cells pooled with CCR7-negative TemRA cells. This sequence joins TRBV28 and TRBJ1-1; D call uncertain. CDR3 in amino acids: CASSLEGHQSTEAFF. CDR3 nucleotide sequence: TGTGCCAGCAGTTTAGAGGGCCACCAAAGCACTGAAGCTTTCTTT.